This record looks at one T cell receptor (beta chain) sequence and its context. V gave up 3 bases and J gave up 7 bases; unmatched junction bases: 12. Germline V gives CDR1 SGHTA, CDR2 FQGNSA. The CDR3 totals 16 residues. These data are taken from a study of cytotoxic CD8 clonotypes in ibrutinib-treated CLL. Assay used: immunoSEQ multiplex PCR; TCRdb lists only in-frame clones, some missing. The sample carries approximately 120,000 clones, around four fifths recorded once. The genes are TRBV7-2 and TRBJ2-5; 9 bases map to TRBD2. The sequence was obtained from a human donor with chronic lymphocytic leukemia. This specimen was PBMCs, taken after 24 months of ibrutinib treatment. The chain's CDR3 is CASSLSLAGPLGTQYF. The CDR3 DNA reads TGTGCCAGCAGCTTGAGTCTAGCGGGGCCTCTTGGGACCCAGTACTTC.